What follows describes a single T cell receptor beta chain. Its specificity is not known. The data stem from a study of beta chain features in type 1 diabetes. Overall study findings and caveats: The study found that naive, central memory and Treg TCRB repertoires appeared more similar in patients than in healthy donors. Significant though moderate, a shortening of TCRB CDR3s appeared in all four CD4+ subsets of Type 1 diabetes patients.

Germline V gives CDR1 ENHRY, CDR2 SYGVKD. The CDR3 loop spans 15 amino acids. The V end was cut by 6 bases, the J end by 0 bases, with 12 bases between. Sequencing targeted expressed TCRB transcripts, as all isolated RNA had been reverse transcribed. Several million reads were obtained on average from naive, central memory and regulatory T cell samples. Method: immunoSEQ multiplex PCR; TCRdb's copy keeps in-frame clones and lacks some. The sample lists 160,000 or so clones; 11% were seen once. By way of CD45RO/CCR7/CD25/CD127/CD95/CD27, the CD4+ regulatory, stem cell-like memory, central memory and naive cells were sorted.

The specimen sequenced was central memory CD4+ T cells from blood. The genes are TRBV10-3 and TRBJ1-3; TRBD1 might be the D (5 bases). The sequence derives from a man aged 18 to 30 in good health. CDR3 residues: CAIRPQVISGNTIYF. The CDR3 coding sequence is TGTGCCATCAGACCACAGGTCATCTCTGGAAACACCATATATTTT.